This TCR beta chain was captured in a study of early T cells in non-severe SARS-CoV-2 infection. TCRdb reprocessed the 5' RACE reads via MiXCR and lists one record per CDR3 protein. The repertoire holds more than 45,000 distinct CDR3 sequences, with about an eighth as singletons. This CDR3 comprises 16 residues. With 3 bases clipped from V and 6 bases from J, the junction kept 9 bases outside the gene matches. The germline gives CDR1 SGHTA, CDR2 FQGNSA. The TCR was taken from an adult who was a healthcare worker with PCR-confirmed SARS-CoV-2 infection or an uninfected control (not recorded which). Sequencing used whole blood. The J gene is TRBJ2-3, the V gene TRBV7-2, with 10 bases lining up with TRBD2. CDR3: CASSFRTSGSVDTQYF. CDR3 sequence (DNA): TGTGCCAGCAGCTTTCGGACTAGCGGAAGTGTCGATACGCAGTATTTT.